The clone carrying this T cell receptor beta chain was detected many times. Its specificity is not known. Alongside a J-beta primer mix, a sample-barcoded 5' primer served in a second PCR lasting about 7 to 11 cycles. TCRdb passed the 5' RACE reads through MiXCR, listing each CDR3 protein once. Among around 650,000 distinct CDR3 sequences listed, 32% were seen once. V was pared by 6 bases and J by 2 bases, with 11 bases between. Germline values: CDR1 SGHTA, CDR2 FQGNSA. The CDR3 totals 13 residues. The data are from a study of blood T cells in healthy people across ages. Study results and caveats: As naive T cell percentage varied, TCR beta diversity correlated strongly with it.

V is TRBV7-2 and J is TRBJ2-7; the D gene is possibly TRBD2 (6 bases). Sequenced sample: blood. This TCR was sampled from a woman of 80 years or more in good health. This CDR3 is CASSRDSTYEQYF. The CDR3, as DNA: TGTGCCAGCAGTAGGGACTCAACCTACGAGCAGTACTTC.